This TCR beta chain comes out of a study of T cell repertoires in cytomegalovirus infection. Study at large: Recently described HLA-C-restricted plus well-studied HLA-B-restricted CMV epitopes were used. It can be stated that public TCR beta signatures indicated CMV infection as well as a matching HLA type.

Broader study findings: Carriage of CMV together with the relevant HLA was identifiable through cumulative public TCR beta family frequency. CMV-specific TCR beta clonotypes restricted by HLA-C dominated the ex vivo response.

The length of the CDR3 is 15 residues. Germline V gene sequence: CDR1 MNHEY, CDR2 SMNVEV (reference sequence). Trimming removed 1 base from V and 3 bases from J; junction bases left unmatched: 3. TCRdb reprocessed the reads with MiXCR, giving one entry per CDR3 protein. The data hold about 830,000 distinct CDR3 sequences, with roughly 33% observed a single time. A word on this clonotype: Its antigen remains unknown.

The clonotype comes from a human donor in good health (CMV status not recorded). Some clones in this sample may be carry-over from other donors' samples. J is TRBJ2-7 and V is TRBV27; TRBD1 agrees at 10 bases. Here the sequenced sample was cultured CD8+ T cells from PBMCs, taken from culture after CMV antigen stimulation. The CDR3 DNA reads TGTGCCAGCAGTTTATTAGGGACAGGGGTCTACGAGCAGTACTTC. Its protein is CASSLLGTGVYEQYF.